In its sample, the clone carrying this T cell receptor (beta chain) was seen many times. The antigen remains unidentified. The data derive from a study of T cells in Graves' hyperthyroidism and ophthalmopathy. Investigators excluded patients with uncontrolled infection, other autoimmune disease, pregnancy or lactation. Findings of the study overall: Ophthalmopathy was told apart from stable hyperthyroidism by a 13 V-J model. The model forecast ophthalmopathy, anticipating it by a median around 6.4 months before onset.

The V gene end was trimmed by 4 bases and the J gene end by 3 bases; junction bases not matched to a gene: 3. The CDR3 is made up of 15 amino acids. Germline V gene data show CDR1 as SNHLY and CDR2 as FYNNEI. TCR beta CDR3 regions were amplified from RNA transcripts. Initially, a first-round RT-PCR of the TCR CDR3 employed the HTBI primer set. TCRdb processed the multiplex PCR reads anew with MiXCR; each CDR3 protein has one entry. The table has roughly 660,000 distinct CDR3 sequences, around 15% seen once; the top ten hold roughly 16%. This chain uses TRBV2 with TRBJ2-7; 13 bases match TRBD2. The specimen was blood. This sequence was found in a man in his forties or fifties with Graves' hyperthyroidism. Written as DNA, the CDR3 is TGTGCCAGCAGTGCGCGGACTAGCGGGAGCTACGAGCAGTACTTC. The encoded protein is CASSARTSGSYEQYF. Full variable domain (outside the CDR3, taken from reference TRBV2 and TRBJ2-7): EPEVTQTPSHQVTQMGQEVILRCVPISNHLYFYWYRQILGQKVEFLVSFYNNEISEKSEIFDDQFSVERPDGSNFTLKIRSTKLEDSAMYFCASSARTSGSYEQYFGPGTRLTVT.